The 14 T cell receptor beta chains listed next were all sequenced from one sample in a study of blood T cell repertoires in COVID-19. Libraries were prepared by immunoSEQ multiplex PCR; TCRdb keeps only in-frame clonotypes and omits some of them. The profile shows almost 90,000 clones, about 92% of them singletons. The sample comprised peripheral blood. These receptors originate from a man between 18 and 35 years old with COVID-19, enrolled during active disease.

V usage is TRBV4-3 and J usage is TRBJ2-7; tentative D call: TRBD2 (6 bases). Germline V gene lookup returns CDR1 LGHNA and CDR2 YSLEER. V shed 4 bases and J shed 0 bases, with 10 bases lying between them. The CDR3 is 14 residues long. In DNA form, the CDR3 reads TGCGCCAGCAGCCTGTGGCGGGGCTCCTACGAGCAGTACTTC. This translates into CASSLWRGSYEQYF.

V and J are TRBV4-3 and TRBJ2-7; 7 nucleotides match TRBD2. The CDR3 is made up of 15 amino acids. Germline V gene lookup returns CDR1 LGHNA and CDR2 YSLEER. The V segment lost 4 bases and the J segment 0 bases; nucleotides outside the gene matches: 6. CDR3 protein: CASSPWSGNSYEQYF. As DNA, the CDR3 is TGCGCCAGCAGCCCCTGGAGCGGGAACTCCTACGAGCAGTACTTC.

V usage is TRBV6-2 or TRBV6-3 and J usage is TRBJ2-7, with 9 bases identical to TRBD2. The CDR3 has 15 amino acids. CDR1 and CDR2 from the germline V gene are MNHEY and SVGEGT. V lost 2 bases, J lost 6 bases, and 8 bases stayed unmatched. CDR3 in amino acids: CASSYSRLAGPEQYF. The CDR3 DNA reads as TGTGCCAGCAGTTACAGTCGGCTAGCGGGACCCGAGCAGTACTTC.

This clone appeared once. The J gene is TRBJ1-1, the V gene TRBV25-1; 9 bases match TRBD1. The germline V gene has CDR1 MGHDK and CDR2 SYGVNS. J lost 5 bases, V lost 6 bases, and 7 bases had no gene match. This CDR3 has 14 amino acids. CDR3 sequence reads: CASRTDRGRTEAFF. CDR3 coding DNA: TGTGCCAGCAGAACGGACAGGGGAAGGACTGAAGCTTTCTTT.

V is TRBV27 and J is TRBJ2-3; D gene unclear. The CDR3 totals 14 residues. The V end was cut by 5 bases, the J end by 2 bases, with 11 bases between. Germline V gene lookup returns CDR1 MNHEY and CDR2 SMNVEV (reference sequence). CDR3 amino acids: CASSRKPPTDTQYF. CDR3 sequence (DNA): TGTGCCAGCAGTCGAAAGCCCCCCACAGATACGCAGTATTTT.

J is TRBJ1-3 and V is TRBV4-2; D gene uncertain. CDR1 is LGHNA and CDR2 is YNFKEQ in the germline V gene. Trimming removed 1 base at V and 0 bases at J, with 4 bases between. The CDR3 is 14 residues long. This CDR3 is CASSQGASGNTIYF. CDR3 coding DNA: TGTGCCAGCAGCCAAGGAGCCTCTGGAAACACCATATATTTT.

Regarding this clone: Distinct nucleotide sequences in the sample also encode this CDR3. The V gene is TRBV5-1, the J gene TRBJ1-2, with 9 positions matching TRBD1. Looked up from germline, CDR1 is SGHRS and CDR2 is YFSETQ. Losses at the gene ends were 0 bases for V and 5 bases for J; bases not matched to a gene: 2. This CDR3 is built from 14 residues. CDR3 nucleotide sequence: TGCGCCAGCAGCTTGGGGGACAGGGAATATGGCTACACCTTC. Protein: CASSLGDREYGYTF.

In the case of this clone: The junction does not match germline at one end; this may be a read error. The chain is built from TRBV4-1 and TRBJ1-4, with D possibly being TRBD1 (5 bases). The CDR3 sequence is 18 residues long. Per germline, CDR1 MGHRA and CDR2 YSYEKL. The CDR3 DNA follows: TGCGCCAGCAGCCTCTATCGCGGGGGGGTAGCAACTAATGAAAAACTGCTTTTT. Translated, it gives CASSLYRGGVATNEKLLF.

This chain joins TRBV19 and TRBJ2-1; D might be TRBD2 (6 bases). This CDR3 is 15 amino acids long. From germline, CDR1 is LNHDA and CDR2 SQIVND (reference sequence). Trimming cost V 6 bases and J 0 bases, with 12 bases left between them. The CDR3 DNA is TGTGCCAGTAGCGCTAGCGTAACCTCCTACAATGAGCAGTTCTTC. Protein product: CASSASVTSYNEQFF. Full variable domain (missing parts from reference TRBV19 and TRBJ2-1): DGGITQSPKYLFRKEGQNVTLSCEQNLNHDAMYWYRQDPGQGLRLIYYSQIVNDFQKGDIAEGYSVSREKKESFPLTVTSAQKNPTAFYLCASSASVTSYNEQFFGPGTRLTVL.

V gene TRBV7-3 combines with J gene TRBJ2-2; possibly TRBD1 for D (6 bases). The CDR3 spans 14 residues. The ends were cut back, 5 bases at V and 6 bases at J, with 13 bases in the middle. CDR1 is SGHTA and CDR2 is FQGTGA in the germline V gene. The CDR3 DNA follows: TGTGCCAGCAGCCCCACACAGGGCGCCGGGGAGCTGTTTTTT. Amino acid sequence: CASSPTQGAGELFF.

The chain uses TRBV7-9 and TRBJ2-1, with 8 bases matching TRBD1. V was clipped by 3 bases and J by 2 bases; unmatched bases: 3. Germline assignment: CDR1 SEHNR and CDR2 FQNEAQ (reference sequence). This CDR3 has 15 residues. Here the CDR3 reads CASSFDRGAYNEQFF. As DNA, the CDR3 is TGTGCCAGCAGCTTTGACAGGGGCGCCTACAATGAGCAGTTCTTC.

This clone showed up just once. The chain is built from TRBV7-2 and TRBJ2-7; 7 bases line up with TRBD1. The CDR3 is 12 residues long. From germline, CDR1 is SGHTA and CDR2 FQGNSA. After removal of 7 bases from V and 4 bases from J, the junction contained 4 bases not matched to a gene. In DNA form, the CDR3 reads TGTGCCAGCACCGACAGGGCATACGAGCAGTACTTC. It translates to CASTDRAYEQYF.

This sequence joins TRBV9 and TRBJ1-1; no reliable D call. The length of the CDR3 is 13 residues. CDR1 is SGDLS and CDR2 is YYNGEE in the germline V gene. V was shortened by 9 bases and J by 3 bases, with 15 bases between the two germline ends. The CDR3 DNA reads as TGTGCCACCTCGCACGGGGAGGACACTGAAGCTTTCTTT. Translation gives CATSHGEDTEAFF.

The chain has TRBV25-1 and TRBJ1-4, with a weak D call TRBD1 (5 bases). The CDR3 has 17 residues. The germline V gene encodes CDR1 MGHDK and CDR2 SYGVNS. The V gene lost 3 bases and the J gene lost 4 bases, with 18 bases spanning the gap. The CDR3 coding sequence is TGTGCCAGCAGTGACACCGCTGGACATCAAAATAATGAAAAACTGTTTTTT. It encodes CASSDTAGHQNNEKLFF.